This T cell receptor beta chain was documented in a study of T cells in Graves' hyperthyroidism and ophthalmopathy (dated by TCRdb to 2018 to 2020). General notes on the study: Peripheral blood samples were taken at initial diagnosis, before any treatment was given. To identify TCR V-J signatures that set the groups apart, the researchers used a discovery cohort of 100 patients, made up of 40 to 45 with Graves' ophthalmopathy and about 55 with stable Graves' hyperthyroidism. Whether ophthalmopathy could be predicted prospectively was tested in an independent validation cohort made up of roughly 19 hyperthyroidism patients plus 17 patients who later progressed to ophthalmopathy. The 95 to 100 discovery patients were divided at random into training and test sets in a 7:3 ratio. In six Graves' hyperthyroidism patients, the study also compared T-cell repertoires from thyroid tissue with T-cell repertoires from blood. Following sampling, methimazole starting at 30 mg daily was given to hyperthyroidism patients, and high-dose intravenous methylprednisolone was given to ophthalmopathy patients. The paper reports TCR Vbeta CDR3 sequencing of roughly 140 peripheral blood samples: around 41 ophthalmopathy, 75 to 80 hyperthyroidism and approximately 17 progressor patients.

Graves' hyperthyroidism was defined as stable when no progression to ophthalmopathy occurred over 18 months of follow-up. Hyperthyroidism patients were newly diagnosed, had a disease duration of under 2 months, and were aged 18 to 65 years. Exclusion was applied to patients with uncontrolled infections, other autoimmune diseases, pregnancy or lactation. Diagnoses were based on clinical symptoms, serum thyroxine and TRAb, thyroid ultrasound and orbital computed tomography. Ficoll-Paque density gradient centrifugation was used to isolate PBMCs from about 9 ml of fresh peripheral blood. Total RNA was extracted with Trizol reagent, and quality was checked on an Agilent 2100 Bioanalyzer. The TCR beta CDR3 regions were amplified from RNA transcripts. For the first round of RT-PCR on the TCR CDR3, the HTBI primer set was used together with the Qiagen OneStep RT-PCR kit. Libraries were constructed in a second round of multiplex PCR, after which size selection and purification were carried out. Libraries were sequenced paired-end with 100 bp reads on an Illumina HiSeq2000. From the authors' description of their analysis: Raw data were processed with SOAPnuke, discarding reads with adapters, uncalled bases, mean Phred below 15, or no exact constant-primer or identifier match. High-quality paired reads were merged with COPE v1.2.5, and unique nucleotide sequences were defined as clonotypes. MiTCR v1.1 was used to align the clonotypes against IMGT TRBV, TRBD and TRBJ reference segments. The analysis included only V-J combinations with a frequency above 0.0001, which together covered 99% to 99.2% of the repertoires. A TCS score was defined as the ratio between F50 (clonal expansion) and ExV (chaos), using BLOSUM62-based TCRdist between CDR3 peptides within each V-J. Welch's t-statistics and random forest reduced fewer than 600 V-J features to under 15, which were used in a naive Bayes classifier (R e1071). The public reads were run again by TCRdb, first through fastp at Q25 and then through MiXCR, and only productive beta chains were kept. Entries that share a CDR3 protein sequence are merged under the most common genes and DNA. Here the V and J calls rest on TCRdb's processing, not on the authors' analysis. The sample profile shows under 400,000 distinct CDR3 sequences; roughly 23% of them were found once. Together, the top ten hold around half of the sample.

Study-wide findings and limitations: Sample size was not statistically predetermined, and investigators were not blinded to group allocation. Most expanded thyroid clonotypes (frequency above 0.001) were also detected in blood, a finding suggesting that blood repertoires may reflect thyroid immune responses. In validation, the model predicted progression to ophthalmopathy a median of roughly 6.2 months before onset, with over 60% sensitivity and about 75% specificity. A model built on a 13 V-J signature distinguished ophthalmopathy from stable hyperthyroidism, reaching about 88% sensitivity and about 81% specificity in cross-validation and 80%/75% in testing.

This clonotype has at least ten counts. This receptor's antigen is unknown. Base qualities are not at hand, and no much larger clone is one base apart. The sample comprised blood. The clonotype was recovered from a woman between 50 and 59 years old with Graves' hyperthyroidism.

The sequence in DNA is TGCGCCAGCAGTCACGACATGGACACTGAAGCTTTCTTT. Translation gives CASSHDMDTEAFF. The sequence is built from TRBV4-1 and TRBJ1-1; too little of a D gene remains to name it. V lost 6 bases and J lost 3 bases; the stretch between them is 11 bases long. Reading from cysteine to phenylalanine, the CDR3 counts 13 amino acids. Of all the DNA, just the CDR3 is kept, 39 bases in frame from base 1. CDR1 and CDR2 are drawn from the germline V gene: MGHRA, YSYEKL.